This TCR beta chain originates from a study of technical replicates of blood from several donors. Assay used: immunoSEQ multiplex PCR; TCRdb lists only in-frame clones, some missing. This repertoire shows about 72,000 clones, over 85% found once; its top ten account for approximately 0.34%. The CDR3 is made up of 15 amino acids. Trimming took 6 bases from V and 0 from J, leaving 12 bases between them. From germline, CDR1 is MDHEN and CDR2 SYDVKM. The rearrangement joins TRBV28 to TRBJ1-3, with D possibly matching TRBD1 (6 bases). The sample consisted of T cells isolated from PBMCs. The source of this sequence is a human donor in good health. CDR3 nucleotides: TGTGCCAGCAGCCCTACAGGGTTCTCTGGAAACACCATATATTTT. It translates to CASSPTGFSGNTIYF.